Listed here is a single TCR beta chain. What it binds is unknown. Patients aged 18 to 65 with hyperthyroidism were newly diagnosed, with duration under 2 months. The source of the sample is a study of T cells in Graves' hyperthyroidism and ophthalmopathy. Regions amplified from RNA transcripts were the TCR beta CDR3 regions. TCR CDR3 regions were first amplified by RT-PCR with HTBI primers. One entry per CDR3 protein, called by TCRdb with MiXCR from the multiplex PCR reads. The sample has about 840,000 distinct CDR3 sequences, 38% seen once. V shed 5 bases and J shed 4 bases, with 15 bases lying between them. In germline, CDR1 is ENHRY, CDR2 SYGVKD. This CDR3 is built from 15 residues. Notes on the study in general: Most thyroid clonotypes that were expanded above 0.001 also turned up in blood.

The sample taken for sequencing was blood. The origin of this receptor is a man younger than 30 with Graves' hyperthyroidism. J is TRBJ1-5 and V is TRBV10-3, with a tentative D call TRBD1 (5 bases). CDR3 amino acids: CAISTTSGRNQPQHF. The CDR3 region has the DNA TGTGCCATCAGTACCACTTCGGGGCGTAATCAGCCCCAGCATTTT.